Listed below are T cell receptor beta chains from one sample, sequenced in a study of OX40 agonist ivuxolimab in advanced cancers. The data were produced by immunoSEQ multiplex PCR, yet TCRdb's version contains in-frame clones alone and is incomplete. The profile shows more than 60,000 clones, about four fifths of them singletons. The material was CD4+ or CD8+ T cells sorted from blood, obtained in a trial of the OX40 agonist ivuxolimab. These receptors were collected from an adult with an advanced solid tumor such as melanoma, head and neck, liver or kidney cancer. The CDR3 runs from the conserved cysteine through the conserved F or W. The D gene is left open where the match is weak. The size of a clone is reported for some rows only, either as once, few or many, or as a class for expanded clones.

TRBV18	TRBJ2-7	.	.	TGTGCCAGCTCACAGGGATTGGGCTACGAGCAGTACTTC	CASSQGLGYEQYF
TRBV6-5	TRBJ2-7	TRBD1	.	TGTGCCAGCAGTCCATCCGGGACAGGGGGCAACGAGCAGTACTTC	CASSPSGTGGNEQYF
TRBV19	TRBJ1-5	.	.	TGTGCCAGTACCCAGACGGCGGGCACCTACCAGCCCCAGCATTTT	CASTQTAGTYQPQHF
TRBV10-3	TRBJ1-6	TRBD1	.	TGTGCCATCAGGGGGGGACAGGGCAGTTCACCCCTCCACTTT	CAIRGGQGSSPLHF
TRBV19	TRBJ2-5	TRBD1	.	TGTGCCAGTAGTCCTCGACAGGGTAACCAGTACTTC	CASSPRQGNQYF
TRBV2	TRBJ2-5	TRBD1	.	TGTGCCAGCAGTGAGAGGACAGGGCTCCAAGAGACCCAGTACTTC	CASSERTGLQETQYF
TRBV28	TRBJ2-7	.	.	TGTGCCAGCAGTTTCACCGGGGCCGCCTACGAGCAGTACTTC	CASSFTGAAYEQYF
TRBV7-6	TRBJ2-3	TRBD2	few	TGTGCCAGCAGCCCCTATAGCGGGGGGGGCACAGATACGCAGTATTTT	CASSPYSGGGTDTQYF
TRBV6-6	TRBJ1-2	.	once	TGTGCCAGCAGTTACTCGGCAGGTCTTAACTATGGCTACACCTTC	CASSYSAGLNYGYTF
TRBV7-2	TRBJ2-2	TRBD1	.	TGTGCCAGCAGCTCGAGTCCCGGGACAGGGGGCTCGGGGGAGCTGTTTTTT	CASSSSPGTGGSGELFF
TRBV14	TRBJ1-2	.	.	TGTGCCAGCAGACCGCCGGGTCGGTATGGCTACACCTTC	CASRPPGRYGYTF
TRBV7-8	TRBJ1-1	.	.	TGTGCCAGCAGCTTAAAAGTGGGTAACACTGAAGCTTTCTTT	CASSLKVGNTEAFF
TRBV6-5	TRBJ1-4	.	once	TGTGCCAGCAGTTCCACCGGTTCAGGGGATAGTGAAAAACTGTTTTTT	CASSSTGSGDSEKLFF
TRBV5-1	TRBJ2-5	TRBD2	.	TGCGCCAGCAGCTCGACGGGGACTAGTGCGGAGACCCAGTACTTC	CASSSTGTSAETQYF
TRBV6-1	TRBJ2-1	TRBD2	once	TGTGCCAGCAATCTAGCGGGGGGCTGGTATGAGCAGTTCTTC	CASNLAGGWYEQFF
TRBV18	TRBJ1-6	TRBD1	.	TGTGCCAGCTCACCTCGGGACAGGGTTGGGTATTCACCCCTCCACTTT	CASSPRDRVGYSPLHF
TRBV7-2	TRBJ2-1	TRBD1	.	TGTGCCAGCAGCATAACGGGACAGTCCTACAATGAGCAGTTCTTC	CASSITGQSYNEQFF